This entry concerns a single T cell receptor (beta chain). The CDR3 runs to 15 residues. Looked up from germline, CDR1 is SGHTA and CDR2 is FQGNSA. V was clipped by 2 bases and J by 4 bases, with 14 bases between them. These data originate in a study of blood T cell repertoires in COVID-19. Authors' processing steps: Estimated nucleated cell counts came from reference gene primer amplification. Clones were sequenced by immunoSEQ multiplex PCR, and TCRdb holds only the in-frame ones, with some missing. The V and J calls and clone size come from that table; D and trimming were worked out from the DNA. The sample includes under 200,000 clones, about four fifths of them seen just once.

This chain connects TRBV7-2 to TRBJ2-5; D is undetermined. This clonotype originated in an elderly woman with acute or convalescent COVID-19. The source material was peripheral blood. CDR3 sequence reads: CASSLWQVVGETQYF. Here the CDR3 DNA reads TGTGCCAGCAGCTTATGGCAGGTAGTGGGAGAGACCCAGTACTTC.